The clone carrying this TCR beta chain has a handful of counts. Its target is not known. This CDR3 is built from 18 residues. Per the germline V gene, CDR1 is SGHAT and CDR2 is FQNNGV. The ends were cut back, 6 bases at V and 0 bases at J, with 18 bases in the middle. CDR3 regions were amplified by Arm-PCR using iRepertoire HTBI primers to build TCR beta libraries. Each CDR3 protein is one row after TCRdb ran MiXCR on the multiplex PCR reads. This table has more than 400,000 distinct CDR3 sequences, 15% to 20% appearing once. The data originate from a study of regulatory T cells in long-lasting Graves disease. Study observations and caveats: Comparison showed that persistent patients shared more public clonotypes (about 2,600) than new patients (966). When disease was persistent, TRBV28, TRBJ1-2 and TRBJ2-5 were the favored segments.

The time point was: newly diagnosed GD, antithyroid drugs for less than 3 months. TCR sequences were obtained from RNA taken from PBMCs. These data also featured in a second study, about T cells in Graves' hyperthyroidism and ophthalmopathy.

Material: peripheral blood mononuclear cells (PBMCs), obtained at new diagnosis, from a patient treated with antithyroid drugs. The TCR was taken from a woman aged 25 to 39 with Graves disease. The chain employs TRBV11-2 and TRBJ1-6; unclear D gene. The CDR3 region has the DNA TGTGCCAGCAGGTTCAGAACGGCGCACAGCTCCTATAATTCACCCCTCCACTTT. Its translation: CASRFRTAHSSYNSPLHF.